This T cell receptor (beta chain) emerged from a study of shared clonotypes between healthy human individuals. Study-wide results and caveats: Sampling used blood alone; tissue repertoires probably differ.

Produced via immunoSEQ multiplex PCR; TCRdb's table is partial and in-frame only. Counted here are 600,000 to 800,000 clones, 72% occurring once; the ten biggest clones make up 1.8%. The CDR3 has 15 residues. Germline CDR1 reads SGHRS; CDR2 reads YFSETQ. V lost 0 bases, J lost 3 bases, and 4 bases stayed unmatched. For this clone: Antigen: not known.

The chain uses TRBV5-1 and TRBJ2-3; 7 positions match TRBD2. Sequenced input: memory CD4+ T cells sorted from blood. Subset defined: CD45RA-negative fraction. The receptor was isolated from a woman aged 30 to 39 in good health. The CDR3 DNA reads as TGCGCCAGCAGCTTGGTGGCGGGAGCGACAGATACGCAGTATTTT. Its translation: CASSLVAGATDTQYF.